A selection of T cell receptor beta chains follows, all from one sample in a study of blood T cell repertoires in COVID-19. This table comes from immunoSEQ multiplex PCR, and its TCRdb copy is limited to in-frame clones, with some not included. The sample comprises nearly 250,000 clones, about 80% of which are singletons, and 1.5% to 2% rests with the top ten. The sequenced sample consisted of peripheral blood. These receptors all come from a woman of 80 years or more with acute or convalescent COVID-19. Both conserved end residues are trimmed from each CDR3. A D gene is named only where the DNA matches it firmly.

D gene,J gene,V gene,CDR3 protein
-,TRBJ2-7,TRBV15,ATSRDQEAEQY
-,TRBJ1-1,TRBV20-1,SASRGGNTEAF
TRBD1,TRBJ1-2,TRBV2,ASRPGQGTDGYT
TRBD2,TRBJ2-1,TRBV4-2,ASSQSVGFRAGGRNEQF
TRBD2,TRBJ2-5,TRBV6-2/TRBV6-3,ASSYPSGTSGRAWEETQY
-,TRBJ2-5,TRBV4-3,ASSQERAGTQY
-,TRBJ1-2,TRBV5-5,ASSSTLYGYT
-,TRBJ1-1,TRBV7-8,ASSPTVSTEAF
-,TRBJ2-1,TRBV29-1,SVKLASNNNEQF
TRBD2,TRBJ2-2,TRBV7-2,ASSPTGRPAGELF
TRBD2,TRBJ2-1,TRBV5-8,ASSEAWTSGYYNEQF
-,TRBJ1-2,TRBV28,ASSTLGGGPNYGYT
-,TRBJ1-1,TRBV5-8,ASSLSMNTEAF
-,TRBJ1-3,TRBV5-4,ASSRDGGSGNTIY
TRBD2,TRBJ2-7,TRBV28,ASSLGLAGDEQY
-,TRBJ1-4,TRBV6-5,ASSAGDTNEKLF
TRBD2,TRBJ2-5,TRBV15,ATSRDTAAGGPRGYQETQY
-,TRBJ1-1,TRBV14,ASSRNSLGNTEAF
TRBD2,TRBJ2-7,TRBV4-3,ASSQGTSGRAAEQY
TRBD2,TRBJ2-3,TRBV9,ASSVFPSGGADTQY
-,TRBJ2-1,TRBV5-4,ASSLSSPYNEQF
-,TRBJ1-2,TRBV15,ATSIGVSGYT
-,TRBJ1-5,TRBV6-6,AIRGSHNQPQH
TRBD1,TRBJ2-1,TRBV18,ASSQGGPTYNEQF
TRBD1,TRBJ1-5,TRBV18,ASSRTGNNQPQH
TRBD1,TRBJ2-6,TRBV7-8,ASSLATGISSGANVLT
TRBD1,TRBJ2-7,TRBV7-2,ASSPPPGGFYEQY
-,TRBJ1-2,TRBV20-1,SARSSYGYT
TRBD2,TRBJ2-7,TRBV4-2,ASSQDPRLAGGYEQY
TRBD1,TRBJ2-7,TRBV18,ASSLGQGATYEQY
TRBD2,TRBJ2-4,TRBV4-3,ASSHATGGSDIQY
-,TRBJ1-1,TRBV9,ASSRGRGYSDTEAF
TRBD1,TRBJ2-6,TRBV5-6,ASSNGQGSGANVLT
-,TRBJ1-1,TRBV27,ASSLMSGLGNTEAF
TRBD1,TRBJ1-2,TRBV6-1,ASRSGQGVDYGYT
-,TRBJ2-5,TRBV15,ATSRDSEETQY
TRBD2,TRBJ2-3,TRBV24-1,ATSDFRLAGRTDTQY
TRBD1,TRBJ2-7,TRBV20-1,SASGQGAYEQY
TRBD1,TRBJ1-5,TRBV11-1,ASSLAGGGQPQH
-,TRBJ2-7,TRBV5-1,ASSWVTGWGSYEQY
TRBD1,TRBJ1-2,TRBV4-2,ASSPGQGEGGGYT
TRBD1,TRBJ1-2,TRBV11-1,ASGQGNNYGYT
-,TRBJ2-7,TRBV5-7,ASSLVQADEQY
-,TRBJ1-5,TRBV6-5,ASSLDGGFGQPQH
-,TRBJ2-5,TRBV5-1,ASSLAGQQETQY
-,TRBJ1-6,TRBV18,ASSPRTDNSPLH
TRBD2,TRBJ2-5,TRBV9,ASSVVASGGKETQY
-,TRBJ2-3,TRBV6-2/TRBV6-3,ASSYRGTDTQY
TRBD1,TRBJ2-1,TRBV3-1/TRBV3-2,ASNSNRGSYNEQF
TRBD2,TRBJ2-2,TRBV19,ASRVGLVGELF
-,TRBJ1-1,TRBV18,ASSRQSDTEAF
TRBD1,TRBJ2-7,TRBV19,ASSDRASYEQY